This T cell receptor (beta chain) derives from a study of glioma-infiltrating T cells after dendritic cell vaccination (dated by TCRdb to the mid-2010s). Regarding the study in general: The cohort included some 15 glioblastoma patients drawn from Phase I and II dendritic cell vaccination trials, of whom 9 were newly diagnosed and 6 had recurrent disease. The vaccine was prepared from monocyte-derived dendritic cells that were cultured for approximately seven days with IL-4 and GM-CSF and then pulsed overnight with autologous tumor lysate. Between the early 2000s and the early 2010s, the patients were given dendritic cell vaccination pulsed with autologous tumor lysate. Deep sequencing of TCR beta CDR3 regions was used to quantify tumor-infiltrating lymphocyte content and compare tumor and blood repertoires in dendritic cell-vaccinated glioblastoma patients. Each patient was given three intradermal dendritic cell vaccine injections, spaced two weeks apart, in the arm below the axilla. Survival after dendritic cell vaccination was correlated with TCR sequencing metrics such as TIL content and the overlap between tumor and blood repertoires.

Using the immunoSEQ assay, TCRB CDR3 regions were amplified from roughly 1.8 micrograms of genomic DNA, or from all available DNA when less than that was on hand. Multiplex PCR used 60 forward primers for TCR V beta segments and 13 reverse primers for J beta segments. To estimate reads per starting template, synthetic control templates were spiked into each sample at limiting dilution. The Illumina HiSeq System generated sequencing reads of 87 bp. On the authors' methods: To remove PCR and sequencing errors, closely related sequences were merged with a nearest neighbor algorithm. TCR overlap was measured as the percentage of unique tumor TCR beta sequences also present in the same patient's peripheral blood. In its TCRdb copy, this immuneACCESS table keeps in-frame sequences only and misses some clones. Where compared with another copy, unresolved V genes explain less than half of these, and the others have no known cause. The V and J calls and clone size are taken from that table; D and trimming were inferred from the DNA. Counted in this sample were around 89,000 clones; 85% to 90% of them appeared once. Roughly 14% of the sample rests with the top ten.

The full study reports these points: After dendritic cell vaccination, a higher estimated pretreatment TIL content predicted longer time to progression and longer overall survival. The response model built on TCR overlap across three groups was characterized as speculative, with prospective validation still needed. No direct relationship between TCR clonality and survival was found, suggesting a diverse polyclonal response may matter. The cohort was small and heterogeneous, and full blood and tumor sets were available for few patients, with initial-recurrent tumor pairs available for even fewer patients.

A word on this clone: No cognate antigen has been identified for it. The sample holds no much larger clone one base away, and base qualities are not on file.

Reading from cysteine to phenylalanine, the CDR3 counts 14 amino acids. Here the CDR3 DNA is all that survives: 42 bases in frame from base 1. V is trimmed back by 2 bases and J by 7 bases, and the junction contains 4 bases that no gene match accounts for. Based on the germline V gene (reference sequence), the CDR1 and CDR2 sequences are MNHEY and SMNVEV. Selection of patients required sufficient residual fresh-frozen tumor tissue and over two years of available survival data. None of the glioblastoma patients carried an isocitrate dehydrogenase mutation, although molecular status otherwise varied. PBMC collection took place before vaccination, two weeks after the third vaccination, and at tumor progression if progression occurred. Genomic DNA was extracted with the Qiagen DNeasy Blood extraction Kit.

The V and J segments used are TRBV27 and TRBJ2-3; 9 bases in between match TRBD1. The receptor was isolated from a human donor with glioblastoma. Here the sequenced sample was blood, taken before dendritic cell vaccination. The CDR3 sequence is CASSLDRGTNTQYF. The base sequence is TGTGCCAGCAGTTTAGACAGGGGGACGAATACGCAGTATTTT.